This entry lists 5 T cell receptor beta chains sequenced from one sample in a study of blood T cells in healthy people across ages. Primers used in a second PCR of roughly 7 to 11 cycles were a sample-barcoded 5' primer and a J-beta primer mix. TCRdb reprocessed the 5' RACE reads with MiXCR, giving one entry per CDR3 protein. The sample records about 2 million distinct CDR3 sequences, 49% being singletons. Source material: blood. Every receptor here comes from a woman in her forties in good health.

This clonotype was seen just once. The chain links TRBV27 to TRBJ2-3, with 8 bases fitting TRBD2. Germline V gives CDR1 MNHEY, CDR2 SMNVEV (reference sequence). This CDR3 has 17 residues. With 5 bases clipped from V and 1 base from J, the junction kept 11 bases outside the gene matches. CDR3 protein: CASSAVAGSLGTDTQYF. The CDR3 DNA is TGTGCCAGCAGTGCGGTAGCGGGGTCCCTGGGCACAGATACGCAGTATTTT.

The rearrangement joins TRBV4-2 to TRBJ2-1, with TRBD1 identical over 10 bases. This CDR3 has 15 amino acids. V shed 4 bases and J 6 bases; nucleotides not matched to a gene: 6. Germline assignment: CDR1 LGHNA and CDR2 YNFKEQ. The CDR3 sequence: CASSLGTGAANEQFF. The CDR3 DNA reads TGTGCCAGCAGCCTCGGGACAGGGGCCGCCAATGAGCAGTTCTTC.

This clonotype occurred a few times. Its ends do not fully match the called genes, so a read error is possible. The rearrangement uses TRBV11-2 and TRBJ2-5; no reliable D call. The assigned J gene may be wrong: the sequence end matches TRBJ2-7 better. Germline V gives CDR1 SGHAT, CDR2 FQNNGV. The CDR3 length is 12 residues. The CDR3 nucleotides read TGTGCCAGCAGCTCACACTCCCACGAGCAGTACTTC. Protein product: CASSSHSHEQYF.

The table lists this clonotype with a count of one. This chain uses TRBV5-1 with TRBJ1-1; TRBD1 is a possible D gene (6 bases). Germline CDR1 and CDR2: SGHRS and YFSETQ. V was pared by 4 bases and J by 6 bases, with 13 bases between. This CDR3 is built from 13 residues. The CDR3 protein is CASSEVKGAEAFF. CDR3 DNA sequence: TGCGCCAGCAGCGAGGTAAAGGGGGCTGAAGCTTTCTTT.

V and J are TRBV28 and TRBJ2-7, with TRBD1 as a possible D gene (5 bases). The V and J ends lost 5 bases and 2 bases respectively, with 16 bases between them. CDR1 MDHEN and CDR2 SYDVKM come from the germline V gene. The CDR3 has 15 residues. As DNA, the CDR3 is TGTGCCAGCAGTCCCCCCCAGGGTCCCACCTACGAGCAGTACTTC. This codes for CASSPPQGPTYEQYF.